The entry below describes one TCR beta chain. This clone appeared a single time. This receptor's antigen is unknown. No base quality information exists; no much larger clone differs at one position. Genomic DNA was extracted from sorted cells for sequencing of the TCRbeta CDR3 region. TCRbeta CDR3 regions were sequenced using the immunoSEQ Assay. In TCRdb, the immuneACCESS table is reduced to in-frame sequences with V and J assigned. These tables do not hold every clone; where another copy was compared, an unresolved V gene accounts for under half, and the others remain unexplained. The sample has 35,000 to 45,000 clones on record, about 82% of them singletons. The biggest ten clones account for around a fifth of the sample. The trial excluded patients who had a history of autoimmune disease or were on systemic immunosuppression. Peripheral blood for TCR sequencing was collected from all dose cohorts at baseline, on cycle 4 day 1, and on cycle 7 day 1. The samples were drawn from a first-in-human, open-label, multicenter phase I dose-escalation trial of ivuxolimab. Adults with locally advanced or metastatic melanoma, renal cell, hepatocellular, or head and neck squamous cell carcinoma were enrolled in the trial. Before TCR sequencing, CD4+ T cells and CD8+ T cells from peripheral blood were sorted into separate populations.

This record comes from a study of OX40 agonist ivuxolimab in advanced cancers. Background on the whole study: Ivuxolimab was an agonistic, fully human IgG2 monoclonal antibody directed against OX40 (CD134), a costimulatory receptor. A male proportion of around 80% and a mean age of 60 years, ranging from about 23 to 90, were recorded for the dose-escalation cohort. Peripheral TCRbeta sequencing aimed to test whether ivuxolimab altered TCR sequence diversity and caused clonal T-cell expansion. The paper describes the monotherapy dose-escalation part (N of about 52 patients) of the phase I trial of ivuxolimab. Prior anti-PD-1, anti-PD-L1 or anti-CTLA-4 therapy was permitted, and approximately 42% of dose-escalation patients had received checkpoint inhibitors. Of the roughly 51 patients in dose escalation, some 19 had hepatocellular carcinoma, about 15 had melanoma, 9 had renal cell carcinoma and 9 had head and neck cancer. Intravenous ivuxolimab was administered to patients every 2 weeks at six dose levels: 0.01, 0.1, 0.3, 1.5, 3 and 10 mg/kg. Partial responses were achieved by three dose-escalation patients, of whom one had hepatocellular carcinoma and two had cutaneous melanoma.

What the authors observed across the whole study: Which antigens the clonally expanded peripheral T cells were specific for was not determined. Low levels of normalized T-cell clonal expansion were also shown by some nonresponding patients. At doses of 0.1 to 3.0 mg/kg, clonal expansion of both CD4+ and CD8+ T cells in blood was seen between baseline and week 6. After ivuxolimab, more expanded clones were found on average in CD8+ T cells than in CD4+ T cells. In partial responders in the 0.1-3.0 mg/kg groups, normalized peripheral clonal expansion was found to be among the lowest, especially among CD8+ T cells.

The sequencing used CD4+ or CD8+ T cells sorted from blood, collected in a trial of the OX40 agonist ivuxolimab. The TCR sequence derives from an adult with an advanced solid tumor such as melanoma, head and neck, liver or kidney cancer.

The CDR3 region reads CASSQDSSYEQYF. The nucleotides read TGTGCCAGCAGCCAAGATAGCTCCTACGAGCAGTACTTC. The sequence is built from TRBV5-4 and TRBJ2-7, with the D gene call left open. CDR1 is given as SGHNT and CDR2 as YYREEE, both from the germline V gene (reference sequence). Between the V and J ends, shortened by 4 bases and 0 bases respectively, the junction contains 8 bases. From the cysteine through the phenylalanine, the CDR3 covers 13 amino acids. This entry keeps only the CDR3 DNA: 39 bases, framed from base 1.